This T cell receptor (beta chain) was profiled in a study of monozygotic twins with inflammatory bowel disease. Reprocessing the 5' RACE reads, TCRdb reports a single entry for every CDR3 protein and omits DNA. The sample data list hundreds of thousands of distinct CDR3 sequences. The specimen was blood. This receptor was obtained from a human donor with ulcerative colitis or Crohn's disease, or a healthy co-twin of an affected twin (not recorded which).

The CDR3 here is CASSARPRSSGGDGDTQYF. The chain carries TRBV9 and TRBJ2-3; no DNA is available, so the TRBD2 call from TCRdb remains unchecked. Germline assignment: CDR1 SGDLS and CDR2 YYNGEE. This CDR3 has 19 residues.